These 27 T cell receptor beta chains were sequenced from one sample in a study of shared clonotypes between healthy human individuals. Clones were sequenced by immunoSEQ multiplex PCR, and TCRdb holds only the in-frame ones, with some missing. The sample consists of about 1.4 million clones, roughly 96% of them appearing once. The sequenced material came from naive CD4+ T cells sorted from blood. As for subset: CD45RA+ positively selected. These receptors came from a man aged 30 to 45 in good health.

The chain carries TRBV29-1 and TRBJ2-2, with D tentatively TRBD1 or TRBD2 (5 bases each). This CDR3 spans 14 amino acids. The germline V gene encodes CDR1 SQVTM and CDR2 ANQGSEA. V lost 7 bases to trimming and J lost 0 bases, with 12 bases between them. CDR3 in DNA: TGCAGCGGGGGACGGGGCGCGAACACCGGGGAGCTGTTTTTT. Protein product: CSGGRGANTGELFF.

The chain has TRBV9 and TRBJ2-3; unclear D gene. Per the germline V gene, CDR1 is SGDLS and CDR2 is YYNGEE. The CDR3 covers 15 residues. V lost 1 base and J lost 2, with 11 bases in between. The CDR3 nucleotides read TGTGCCAGCAGCGTATCCGTCCGGGTCACAGATACGCAGTATTTT. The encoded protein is CASSVSVRVTDTQYF. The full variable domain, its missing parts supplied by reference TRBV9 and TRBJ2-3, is DSGVTQTPKHLITATGQRVTLRCSPRSGDLSVYWYQQSLDQGLQFLIQYYNGEERAKGNILERFSAQQFPDLHSELNLSSLELGDSALYFCASSVSVRVTDTQYFGPGTRLTVL.

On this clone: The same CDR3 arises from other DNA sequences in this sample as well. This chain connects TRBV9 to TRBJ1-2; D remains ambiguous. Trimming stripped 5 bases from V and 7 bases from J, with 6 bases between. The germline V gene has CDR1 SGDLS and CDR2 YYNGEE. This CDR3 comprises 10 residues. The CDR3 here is CASRGGGYTF. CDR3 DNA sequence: TGTGCCAGCAGGGGAGGTGGCTACACCTTC.

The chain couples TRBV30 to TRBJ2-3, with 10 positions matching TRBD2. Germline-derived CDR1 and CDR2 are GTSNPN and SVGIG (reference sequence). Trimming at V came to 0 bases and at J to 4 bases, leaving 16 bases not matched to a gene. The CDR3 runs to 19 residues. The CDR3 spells CAWSVLGLAAPTPADTQYF. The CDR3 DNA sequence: TGTGCCTGGAGTGTACTTGGACTAGCGGCCCCCACGCCCGCAGATACGCAGTATTTT.

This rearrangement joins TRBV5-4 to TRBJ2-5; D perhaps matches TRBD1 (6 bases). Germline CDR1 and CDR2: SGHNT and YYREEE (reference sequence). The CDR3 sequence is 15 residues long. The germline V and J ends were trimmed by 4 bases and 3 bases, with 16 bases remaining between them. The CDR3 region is CASSILQGFEETQYF. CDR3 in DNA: TGTGCCAGCAGCATCCTCCAGGGGTTCGAAGAGACCCAGTACTTC.

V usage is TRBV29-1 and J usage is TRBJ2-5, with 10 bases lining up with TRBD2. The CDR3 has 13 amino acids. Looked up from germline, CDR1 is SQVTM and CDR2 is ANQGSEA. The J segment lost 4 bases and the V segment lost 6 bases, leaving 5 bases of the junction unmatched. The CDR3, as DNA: TGCAGCGTCAGCGGGAGGGCAATAGAGACCCAGTACTTC. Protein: CSVSGRAIETQYF. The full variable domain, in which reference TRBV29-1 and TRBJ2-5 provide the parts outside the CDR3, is SAVISQKPSRDICQRGTSLTIQCQVDSQVTMMFWYRQQPGQSLTLIATANQGSEATYESGFVIDKFPISRPNLTFSTLTVSNMSPEDSSIYLCSVSGRAIETQYFGPGTRLLVL.

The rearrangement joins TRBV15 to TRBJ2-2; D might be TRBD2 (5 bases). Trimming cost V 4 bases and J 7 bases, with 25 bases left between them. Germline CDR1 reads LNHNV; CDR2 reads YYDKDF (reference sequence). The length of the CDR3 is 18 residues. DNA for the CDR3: TGTGCCACCAGCACCCAGGAGAGGAAACTAGACGGGATCGGGGAGCTGTTTTTT. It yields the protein CATSTQERKLDGIGELFF.

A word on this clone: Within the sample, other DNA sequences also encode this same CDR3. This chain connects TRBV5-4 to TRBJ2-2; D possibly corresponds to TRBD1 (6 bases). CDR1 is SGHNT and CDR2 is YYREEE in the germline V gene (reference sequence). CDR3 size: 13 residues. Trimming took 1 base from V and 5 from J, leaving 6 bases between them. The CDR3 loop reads CASSLQGTGELFF. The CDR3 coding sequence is TGTGCCAGCAGCTTGCAGGGGACCGGGGAGCTGTTTTTT.

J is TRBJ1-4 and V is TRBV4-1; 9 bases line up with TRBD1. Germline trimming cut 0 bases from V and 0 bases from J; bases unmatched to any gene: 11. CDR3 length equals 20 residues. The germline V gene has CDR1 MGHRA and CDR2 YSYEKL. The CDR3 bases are TGCGCCAGCAGCCAAGAAGGGGGGGGACAGGGATTCGCAACTAATGAAAAACTGTTTTTT. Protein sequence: CASSQEGGGQGFATNEKLFF.

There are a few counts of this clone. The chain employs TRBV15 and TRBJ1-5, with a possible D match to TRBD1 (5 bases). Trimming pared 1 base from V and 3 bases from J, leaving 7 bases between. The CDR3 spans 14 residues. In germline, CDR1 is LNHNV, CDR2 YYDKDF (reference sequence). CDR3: CATSRAGPNQPQHF. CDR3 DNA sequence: TGTGCCACCAGCAGAGCGGGGCCCAATCAGCCCCAGCATTTT.

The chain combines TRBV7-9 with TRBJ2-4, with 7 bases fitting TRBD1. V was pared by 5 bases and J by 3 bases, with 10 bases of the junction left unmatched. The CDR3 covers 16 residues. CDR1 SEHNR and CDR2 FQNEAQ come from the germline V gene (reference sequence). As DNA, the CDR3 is TGTGCCAGCAGCCGAGGGGTGGGACAGAGCAAAAACATTCAGTACTTC. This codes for CASSRGVGQSKNIQYF.

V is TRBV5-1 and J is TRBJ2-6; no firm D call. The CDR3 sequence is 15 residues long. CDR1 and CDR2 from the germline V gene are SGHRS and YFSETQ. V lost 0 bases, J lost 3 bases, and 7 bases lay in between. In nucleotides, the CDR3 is TGCGCCAGCAGCTTGGGCTTAGGTGGGGCCAACGTCCTGACTTTC. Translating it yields CASSLGLGGANVLTF.

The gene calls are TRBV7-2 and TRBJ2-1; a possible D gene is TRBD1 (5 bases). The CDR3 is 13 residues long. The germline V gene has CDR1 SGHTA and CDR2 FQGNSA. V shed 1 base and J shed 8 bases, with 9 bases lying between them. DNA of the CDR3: TGTGCCAGCAGCTTAGTCAGGGTTGATGAGCAGTTCTTC. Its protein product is CASSLVRVDEQFF.

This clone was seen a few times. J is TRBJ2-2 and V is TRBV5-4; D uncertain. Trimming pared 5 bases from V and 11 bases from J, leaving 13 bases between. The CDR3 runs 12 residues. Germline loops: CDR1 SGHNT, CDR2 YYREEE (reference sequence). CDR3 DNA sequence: TGTGCCAGCAGTTATCCCGGATCAGAGCTGTTTTTT. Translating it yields CASSYPGSELFF.

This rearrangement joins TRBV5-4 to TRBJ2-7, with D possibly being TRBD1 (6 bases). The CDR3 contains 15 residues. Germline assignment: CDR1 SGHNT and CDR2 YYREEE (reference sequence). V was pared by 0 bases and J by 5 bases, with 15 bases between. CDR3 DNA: TGTGCCAGCAGCTTGGATGGGGGCCCTGAAAACGAGCAGTACTTC. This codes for CASSLDGGPENEQYF.

This CDR3 reads CASSLAEGWYGYTF. For the CDR3, the DNA is TGCGCCAGCAGCTTGGCCGAGGGCTGGTATGGCTACACCTTC. V usage is TRBV5-1 and J usage is TRBJ1-2; D is unclear. Germline CDR1 and CDR2: SGHRS and YFSETQ. The ends were cut back, 0 bases at V and 5 bases at J, with 11 bases in the middle. This CDR3 has 14 amino acids.

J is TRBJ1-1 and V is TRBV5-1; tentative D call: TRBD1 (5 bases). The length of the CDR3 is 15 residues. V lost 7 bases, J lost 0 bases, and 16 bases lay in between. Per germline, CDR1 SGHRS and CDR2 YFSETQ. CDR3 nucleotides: TGCGCCAGCTGCCGGGACCTAACTCTGAACACTGAAGCTTTCTTT. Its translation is CASCRDLTLNTEAFF. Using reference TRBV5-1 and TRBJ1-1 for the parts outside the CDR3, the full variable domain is KAGVTQTPRYLIKTRGQQVTLSCSPISGHRSVSWYQQTPGQGLQFLFEYFSETQRNKGNFPGRFSGRQFSNSRSEMNVSTLELGDSALYLCASCRDLTLNTEAFFGQGTRLTVV.

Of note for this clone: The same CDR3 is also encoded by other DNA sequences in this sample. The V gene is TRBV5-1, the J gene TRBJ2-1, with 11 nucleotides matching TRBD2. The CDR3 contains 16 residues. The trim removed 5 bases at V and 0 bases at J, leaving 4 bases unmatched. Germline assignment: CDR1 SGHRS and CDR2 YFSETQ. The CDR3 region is CASSPGTSGSYNEQFF. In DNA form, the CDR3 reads TGCGCCAGCAGTCCGGGGACTAGCGGCTCCTACAATGAGCAGTTCTTC.

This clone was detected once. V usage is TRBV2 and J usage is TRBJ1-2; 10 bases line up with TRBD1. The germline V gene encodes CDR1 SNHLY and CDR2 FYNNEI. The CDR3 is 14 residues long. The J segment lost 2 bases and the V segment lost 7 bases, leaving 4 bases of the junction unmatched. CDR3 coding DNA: TGTGCCAGCAAGCCGGACAGGGGGAACTATGGCTACACCTTC. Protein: CASKPDRGNYGYTF.

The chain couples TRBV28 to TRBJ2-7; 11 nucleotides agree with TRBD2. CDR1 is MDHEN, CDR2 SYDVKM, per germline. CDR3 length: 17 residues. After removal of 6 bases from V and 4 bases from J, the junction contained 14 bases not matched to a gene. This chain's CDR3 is CASSSGLAGGRVYEQYF. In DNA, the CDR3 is TGTGCCAGCAGCTCCGGACTAGCGGGCGGGAGGGTATACGAGCAGTACTTC.

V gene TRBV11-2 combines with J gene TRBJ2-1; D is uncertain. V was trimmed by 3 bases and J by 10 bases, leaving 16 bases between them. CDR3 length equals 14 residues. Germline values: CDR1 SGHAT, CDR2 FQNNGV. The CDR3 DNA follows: TGTGCCAGCAGCTTTAACCCAGATCGTCTGGAGCAGTTCTTC. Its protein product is CASSFNPDRLEQFF.

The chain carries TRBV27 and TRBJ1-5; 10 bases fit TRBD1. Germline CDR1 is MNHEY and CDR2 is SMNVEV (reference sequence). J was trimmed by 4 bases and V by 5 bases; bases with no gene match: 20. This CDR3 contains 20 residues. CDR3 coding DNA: TGTGCCAGCAGTCCGAACCCCTCGGGACAGGGGCTTCATCGAAATCAGCCCCAGCATTTT. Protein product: CASSPNPSGQGLHRNQPQHF.

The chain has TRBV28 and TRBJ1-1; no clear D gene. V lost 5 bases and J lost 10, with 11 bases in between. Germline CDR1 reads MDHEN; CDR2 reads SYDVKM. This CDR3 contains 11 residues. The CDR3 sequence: CASSSGSRAFF. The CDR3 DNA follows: TGTGCCAGCAGTAGTGGGTCGAGAGCTTTCTTT.

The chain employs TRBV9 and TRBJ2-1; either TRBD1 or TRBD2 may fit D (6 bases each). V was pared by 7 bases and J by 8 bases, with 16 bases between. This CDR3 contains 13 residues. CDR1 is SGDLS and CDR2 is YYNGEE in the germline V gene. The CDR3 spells CASGGPGVDEQFF. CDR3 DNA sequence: TGTGCCAGCGGGGGGCCCGGGGTGGATGAGCAGTTCTTC.

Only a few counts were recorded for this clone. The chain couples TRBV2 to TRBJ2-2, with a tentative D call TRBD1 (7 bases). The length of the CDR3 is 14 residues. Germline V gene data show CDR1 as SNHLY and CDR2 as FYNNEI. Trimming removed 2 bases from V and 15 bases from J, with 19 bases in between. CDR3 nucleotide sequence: TGTGCCAGCAGTGAACAGGGGGGTTCACGCTTGATGTTTTTT. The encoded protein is CASSEQGGSRLMFF.

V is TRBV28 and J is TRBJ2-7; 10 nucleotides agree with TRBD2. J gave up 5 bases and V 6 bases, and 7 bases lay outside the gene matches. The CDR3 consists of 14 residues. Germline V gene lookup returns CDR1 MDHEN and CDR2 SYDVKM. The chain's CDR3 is CASRVTSGANEQYF. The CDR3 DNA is TGTGCCAGCAGAGTAACTAGCGGGGCTAACGAGCAGTACTTC. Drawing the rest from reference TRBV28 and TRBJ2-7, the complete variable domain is DVKVTQSSRYLVKRTGEKVFLECVQDMDHENMFWYRQDPGLGLRLIYFSYDVKMKEKGDIPEGYSVSREKKERFSLILESASTNQTSMYLCASRVTSGANEQYFGPGTRLTVT.

DNA of the CDR3: TGTGCCAGCAGCGATAAGGGACGAGAGACCCAGTACTTC. Translating gives CASSDKGRETQYF. J is TRBJ2-5 and V is TRBV11-3; perhaps D is TRBD1 or TRBD2 (5 bases each). V was shortened by 5 bases and J by 4 bases, with 11 bases between the two germline ends. CDR1 and CDR2 from the germline V gene are SGHNT and YENEEA. The CDR3 loop spans 13 amino acids. The full variable domain, its missing parts supplied by reference TRBV11-3 and TRBJ2-5, is EAGVVQSPRYKIIEKKQPVAFWCNPISGHNTLYWYLQNLGQGPELLIRYENEEAVDDSQLPKDRFSAERLKGVDSTLKIQPAELGDSAVYLCASSDKGRETQYFGPGTRLLVL.